Listed below are T cell receptor beta chains from one sample, sequenced in a study of T cell repertoires in cytomegalovirus infection. TCRdb analysed the reads with MiXCR anew, one entry per CDR3 protein. Of about 830,000 distinct CDR3 sequences listed, over 25% are singletons. No antigen has been assigned to these receptors. The specimen was cultured CD8+ T cells from PBMCs, collected from culture after CMV antigen stimulation. The receptor source for this set is a human donor in good health (CMV status not recorded). Some clones in this sample may be carry-over from other donors' samples. CDR3s include the opening cysteine and the closing phenylalanine or tryptophan. The order of the fields is J gene, clone size, D gene, V gene, CDR3 DNA, CDR3 protein. D genes are given only for firm matches. A row's size may be missing; if present it is once, few, many or a size class.

>TRBJ2-3|-|TRBD2|TRBV6-1
TGTGCCAGCAAGGAGAGCGGGGTGCTTAGCACAGATACGCAGTATTTT
CASKESGVLSTDTQYF
>TRBJ1-1|few|TRBD1|TRBV7-9
TGTGCCAGCAGCGCATGGGACAGTGGACTGGCGGACACTGAAGCTTTCTTT
CASSAWDSGLADTEAFF
>TRBJ1-2|-|-|TRBV6-5
TGTGCCAGCAGTTACGGTTGGGGGACGGGCTACACCTTC
CASSYGWGTGYTF
>TRBJ1-2|few|-|TRBV6-1
TGTGCCAGCAGTGAAGCGGTAAATAGGGATTTCTACGGCTACACCTTC
CASSEAVNRDFYGYTF
>TRBJ2-1|few|TRBD2|TRBV6-1
TGTGCCATCGGGCTAGCGGGGAGAGATGAGCAGTTCTTC
CAIGLAGRDEQFF
>TRBJ2-3|few|TRBD2|TRBV7-8
TGTGCCAGCAGCACCGGGGCGGGCCGGGGGGGAGATACGCAGTATTTT
CASSTGAGRGGDTQYF
>TRBJ1-2|-|TRBD1|TRBV6-8
TGTGCCAGCAGTGGCGGACAGGGAGATTACTATGGCTACACCTTC
CASSGGQGDYYGYTF
>TRBJ1-3|few|-|TRBV4-1
TGCGCCAGCAGCCAAGAAGGGAGCACCATATATTTT
CASSQEGSTIYF
>TRBJ2-7|-|-|TRBV7-6
TGTGCCAGCAGCTTAGAGGGGGGCGGCGCCTACGGGCAGTACTTC
CASSLEGGGAYGQYF
>TRBJ2-4|many|TRBD2|TRBV7-9
TGTGCCAGCAGCTTAGGACTAGCGGGGGGATCGACTTCGCTAGCCAAAAACATTCAGTACTTC
CASSLGLAGGSTSLAKNIQYF
>TRBJ2-1|-|TRBD2|TRBV7-4
TGTGCCAGCTGGGAGGGCGGGGGGGCCGATGAGCAGTTCTTC
CASWEGGGADEQFF
>TRBJ1-2|few|TRBD1|TRBV6-2/TRBV6-3
TGTGCCAGCAGTTACTCGCTGACAGGGGGCGGCTATGGCTACACCTTC
CASSYSLTGGGYGYTF
>TRBJ1-1|few|-|TRBV9
TGTGCCAGCAGCGCAGGACCCCAATGGGGCCCCTACACTGAAGCTTTCTTT
CASSAGPQWGPYTEAFF
>TRBJ2-1|few|-|TRBV7-9
TGTGCCAGCAGGCAGTCCGGCAATGAGCAGTTCTTC
CASRQSGNEQFF
>TRBJ2-2|-|-|TRBV5-8
TGTGCCAGCAGGGAAATTGGCACCGGGGAGCTGTTTTTT
CASREIGTGELFF
>TRBJ2-3|-|TRBD2|TRBV6-2/TRBV6-3
TGTGCCAGCACCATCGAGGGGCTGGCGGGGGGGCCGGCAGATACGCAGTATTTT
CASTIEGLAGGPADTQYF
>TRBJ1-2|few|TRBD1|TRBV9
TGTGCCAGCAGCGCTCCTCATGGGACAGCTAAGCCCTATGGCTACACCTTC
CASSAPHGTAKPYGYTF
>TRBJ2-5|medium-sized|-|TRBV12-3/TRBV12-4
TGTGCCAGCAGTTTAACCTCGGGACTGCAAGAGACCCAGTACTTC
CASSLTSGLQETQYF
>TRBJ2-7|-|TRBD1|TRBV7-9
TGTGCCAGCAGCTCAACCGGGACAGCTTGGACCTACGAGCAGTACTTC
CASSSTGTAWTYEQYF
>TRBJ1-1|many|-|TRBV7-9
TGTGCCAGCAGCTTAAGGCCTGAGAACACTGAAGCTTTCTTT
CASSLRPENTEAFF
>TRBJ2-7|-|TRBD1|TRBV7-9
TGTGCCAGCAGCCTTCTTCGACAGGGTAGGACCTACGAGCAGTACTTC
CASSLLRQGRTYEQYF
>TRBJ2-1|-|TRBD2|TRBV6-5
TGTGCCAGCACCCAAAGGGCGGGGGTTTACAATGAGCAGTTCTTC
CASTQRAGVYNEQFF
>TRBJ1-6|-|TRBD1|TRBV6-6
TGTGCCAGCAGTCCGACAGGGAAGTATTCACCCCTCCACTTT
CASSPTGKYSPLHF
>TRBJ2-3|-|-|TRBV7-9
TGTGCCAGCAGCTCCGAGGATCTATTCACAGATACGCAGTATTTT
CASSSEDLFTDTQYF
>TRBJ1-2|few|-|TRBV12-3/TRBV12-4
TGTGCCAGCAGTTCCCTTGGACCGTCCGTCTATGGCTACACCTTC
CASSSLGPSVYGYTF
>TRBJ1-5|-|-|TRBV27
TGTGCCAGCCGTCTCTGGGAGGGTCAGCCCCAGCATTTT
CASRLWEGQPQHF
>TRBJ1-5|-|-|TRBV7-9
TGTGCCAGCAGCTTAAATCTGGGAACGAGCAATCAGCCCCAGCATTTT
CASSLNLGTSNQPQHF
>TRBJ2-7|-|TRBD2|TRBV6-1
TGTGCCAGCATCCCGATTTTACTAGCGGGGGCCGGGAACGAGCAGTACTTC
CASIPILLAGAGNEQYF
>TRBJ2-3|many|TRBD2|TRBV7-2
TGTGCCAGCAGCTTAATTGGCGGGGGGCGCACAGATACGCAGTATTTT
CASSLIGGGRTDTQYF
>TRBJ1-1|once|-|TRBV3-1
TGTGCCAGCAGCCCCGTTTCCGAGAATGAAGCTTTCTTT
CASSPVSENEAFF
>TRBJ2-4|many|-|TRBV12-3/TRBV12-4
TGTGCCAGCAGCAATCTCCTGGGCGCTGGCATTCAGTACTTC
CASSNLLGAGIQYF
>TRBJ1-5|-|-|TRBV4-1
TGCGCCAGCAGCTCCGCGGGGGGCAATCAGCCCCAGCATTTT
CASSSAGGNQPQHF
>TRBJ1-2|few|TRBD1|TRBV7-2
TGTGCCAGCAGTTATTTGACAGGGAACTATGGCTACACCTTC
CASSYLTGNYGYTF
>TRBJ2-7|-|-|TRBV5-8
TGTGCCAGCAGTCTTACTTGGGCCCCCTACGAGCAGTACTTC
CASSLTWAPYEQYF
>TRBJ1-3|-|-|TRBV7-6
TGTGCCAGCAGCCACCCCCTCGCCAACACCATATATTTT
CASSHPLANTIYF
>TRBJ2-7|-|-|TRBV7-9
TGTGCCAGCAGCCCCCAGGGTAAACTCTACGAGCAGTACTTC
CASSPQGKLYEQYF
>TRBJ1-3|-|TRBD1|TRBV20-1
TGCAGTGCTAGAGATAGGGGACAGGGCTACACCATATATTTT
CSARDRGQGYTIYF
>TRBJ2-7|few|-|TRBV6-8
TGTGCCAGCAGTTACCTATCAAGGACAGCTACCTACGAGCAGTACTTC
CASSYLSRTATYEQYF
>TRBJ2-1|many|-|TRBV7-8
TGTGCCAGCAGCTTCAGGGATCTAAATTGGGATGAGCAGTTCTTC
CASSFRDLNWDEQFF
>TRBJ2-5|-|-|TRBV5-4
TGTGCCAGCAGCTTGGTGGCTAGACCCCAAGAGACCCAGTACTTC
CASSLVARPQETQYF
>TRBJ2-7|-|-|TRBV6-5
TGTGCCAGCAGTTACTCAGGGGGAACCTACGAGCAGTACTTC
CASSYSGGTYEQYF
>TRBJ2-1|-|-|TRBV20-1
TGCAGTGCTACGGCTAAGCAGTTCTTC
CSATAKQFF
>TRBJ1-1|many|-|TRBV7-2
TGTGCCAGCAGCTTAGGGGTAGCTTTCTTT
CASSLGVAFF
>TRBJ1-2|few|-|TRBV11-2
TGTGCCACATTTGGGGCAGAGAGCTATGGCTACACCTTC
CATFGAESYGYTF
>TRBJ1-5|-|TRBD1|TRBV11-2
TGTGCCAGCAGCTCTACGGGACAGGGGGCGGGTCAGCCCCAGCATTTT
CASSSTGQGAGQPQHF
>TRBJ1-4|-|-|TRBV12-3/TRBV12-4
TGTGCCAGCAGGAGGCCCGCTTGGGATGAAAAACTGTTTTTT
CASRRPAWDEKLFF
>TRBJ2-5|few|TRBD2|TRBV2
TGTGCCAGCAGTGATCGGGAGGGTATGGAGACCCAGTACTTC
CASSDREGMETQYF
>TRBJ1-2|-|-|TRBV4-1
TGCGCCAGCAGCCAAGTGGGATCAGAGCTTAACTATGGCTACACCTTC
CASSQVGSELNYGYTF
>TRBJ1-1|-|-|TRBV15
TGTGCCACCAGCAGAGAAGGGAAGAACACTGAAGCTTTCTTT
CATSREGKNTEAFF
>TRBJ2-3|few|-|TRBV2
TGTGCCAGCACCCTCGGGGACGGAGATACGCAGTATTTT
CASTLGDGDTQYF
>TRBJ1-2|-|-|TRBV6-1
TGTGCCAGCAGTGAAGTGCGGGGACGGCGCGGCTACACCTTC
CASSEVRGRRGYTF
>TRBJ2-3|few|-|TRBV6-6
TGTGCCAGCTGGGCCGGGGAAGGAGATACGCAGTATTTT
CASWAGEGDTQYF
>TRBJ2-1|-|-|TRBV24-1
TGTGCCACCGGAGAGGGCAATGAGCAGTTCTTC
CATGEGNEQFF
>TRBJ2-1|-|-|TRBV9
TGTGCCAGCAGCGTAGGCGGAACCAATGAGCAGTTCTTC
CASSVGGTNEQFF